This T cell receptor beta chain was sequenced during a study of T cell changes during pregnancy in multiple sclerosis. Profiling relied on immunoSEQ multiplex PCR, and the TCRdb table lists in-frame clones only, not all of them. Of about 44,000 clones in the sample, about 88% were seen once. The junction had 7 bases not matched to a gene; V was cut back by 3 bases and J by 4 bases. Germline CDR1 KGHSH, CDR2 LQKENI. The CDR3 has 16 amino acids. The chain recombines TRBV18 with TRBJ2-1, with TRBD1 identical over 9 bases. This specimen was CD4+ T cells from peripheral blood mononuclear cells, taken after pregnancy. The TCR originated in a female donor with multiple sclerosis, enrolled in a pregnancy study. The CDR3 nucleotides read TGTGCCAGCTCACCGAGAGGACAGGGGATTTACAATGAGCAGTTCTTC. Protein: CASSPRGQGIYNEQFF.